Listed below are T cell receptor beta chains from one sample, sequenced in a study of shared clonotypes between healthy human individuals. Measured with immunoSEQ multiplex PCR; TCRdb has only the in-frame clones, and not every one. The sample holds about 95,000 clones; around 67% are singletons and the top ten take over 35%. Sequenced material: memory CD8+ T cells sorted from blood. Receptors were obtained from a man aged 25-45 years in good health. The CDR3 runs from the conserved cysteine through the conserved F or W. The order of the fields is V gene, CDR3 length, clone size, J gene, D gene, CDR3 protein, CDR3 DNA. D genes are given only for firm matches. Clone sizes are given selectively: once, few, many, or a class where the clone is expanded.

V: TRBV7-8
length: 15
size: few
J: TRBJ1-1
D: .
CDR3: CASSPSRTRNTEAFF
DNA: TGTGCCAGCAGCCCATCCCGAACAAGGAACACTGAAGCTTTCTTT

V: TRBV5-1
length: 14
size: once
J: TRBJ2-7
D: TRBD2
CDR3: CASSGETSGYEQYF
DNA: TGCGCCAGCAGCGGAGAGACTAGCGGCTACGAGCAGTACTTC

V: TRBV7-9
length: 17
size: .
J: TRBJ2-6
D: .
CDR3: CASSLIGGHSGANVLTF
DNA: TGTGCCAGCAGCTTAATAGGGGGACACTCTGGGGCCAACGTCCTGACTTTC

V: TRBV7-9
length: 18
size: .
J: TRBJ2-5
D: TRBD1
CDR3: CASSLIPGQGPKAETQYF
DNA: TGTGCCAGCAGCCTCATACCGGGACAGGGACCAAAAGCGGAGACCCAGTACTTC

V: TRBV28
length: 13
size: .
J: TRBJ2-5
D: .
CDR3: CASSLRGQETQYF
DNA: TGTGCCAGCAGTTTACGGGGTCAAGAGACCCAGTACTTC

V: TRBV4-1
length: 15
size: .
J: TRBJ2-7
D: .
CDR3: CASSQGTTLTYEQYF
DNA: TGCGCCAGCAGCCAAGGGACTACCTTAACCTACGAGCAGTACTTC

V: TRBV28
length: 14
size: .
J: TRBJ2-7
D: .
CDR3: CASSLWGVTYEQYF
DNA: TGTGCCAGCAGTTTATGGGGGGTTACCTACGAGCAGTACTTC

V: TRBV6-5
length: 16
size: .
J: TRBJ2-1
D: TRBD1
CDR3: CASRYTGGGSPNEQFF
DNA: TGTGCCAGCAGATACACAGGGGGCGGTAGTCCCAATGAGCAGTTCTTC

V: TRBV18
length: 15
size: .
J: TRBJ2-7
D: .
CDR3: CASSRGTPRNYEQYF
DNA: TGTGCCAGCTCACGAGGGACACCTAGGAACTACGAGCAGTACTTC

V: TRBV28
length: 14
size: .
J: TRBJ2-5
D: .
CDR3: CASSPPGEVGTQYF
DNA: TGTGCCAGCAGTCCACCCGGTGAGGTTGGGACCCAGTACTTC

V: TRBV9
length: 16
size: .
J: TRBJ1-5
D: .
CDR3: CASSERDASPNQPQHF
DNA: TGTGCCAGCAGCGAGAGGGACGCTTCCCCAAATCAGCCCCAGCATTTT

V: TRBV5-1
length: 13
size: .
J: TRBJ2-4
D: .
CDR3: CASSDSAGNIQYF
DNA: TGCGCCAGCTCCGACTCCGCTGGAAACATTCAGTACTTC

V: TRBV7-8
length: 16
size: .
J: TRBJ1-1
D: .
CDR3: CASSLAGSTTAHEAFF
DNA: TGTGCCAGCAGCTTAGCGGGCTCTACCACGGCGCATGAAGCTTTCTTT

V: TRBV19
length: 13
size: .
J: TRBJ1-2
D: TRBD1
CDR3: CASSGQGSGGYTF
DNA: TGTGCCAGTAGCGGACAGGGAAGCGGTGGCTACACCTTC

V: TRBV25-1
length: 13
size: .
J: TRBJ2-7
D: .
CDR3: CASSEGAAYEQYF
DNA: TGTGCCAGCAGTGAAGGAGCAGCCTACGAGCAGTACTTC

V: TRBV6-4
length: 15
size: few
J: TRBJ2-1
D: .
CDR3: CASSDSQSSYNEQFF
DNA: TGTGCCAGCAGTGACTCACAGAGCTCCTACAATGAGCAGTTCTTC

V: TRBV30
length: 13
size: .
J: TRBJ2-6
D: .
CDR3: CAWSALGEPQETF
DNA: TGTGCCTGGAGTGCCCTAGGAGAACCTCAAGAAACTTTC

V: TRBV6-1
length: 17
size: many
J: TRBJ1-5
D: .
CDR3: CASSEWGYELSNQPQHF
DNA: TGTGCCAGCAGTGAATGGGGTTACGAACTTAGCAATCAGCCCCAGCATTTT

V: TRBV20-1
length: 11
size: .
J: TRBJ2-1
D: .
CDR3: CSAKKNDEQFF
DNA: TGCAGTGCTAAGAAAAACGATGAGCAGTTCTTC

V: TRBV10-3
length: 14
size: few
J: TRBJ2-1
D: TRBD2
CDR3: CAGRPGLAGNEQFF
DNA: TGTGCCGGCAGGCCTGGACTAGCGGGCAATGAGCAGTTCTTC

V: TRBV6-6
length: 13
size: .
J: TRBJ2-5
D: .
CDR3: CASNMDGVGTQYF
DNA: TGTGCCAGCAACATGGACGGGGTGGGGACCCAGTACTTC

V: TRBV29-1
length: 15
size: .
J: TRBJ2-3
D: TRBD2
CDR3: CSGAGLAGGSDTQYF
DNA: TGCAGCGGTGCAGGACTAGCGGGAGGATCAGATACGCAGTATTTT

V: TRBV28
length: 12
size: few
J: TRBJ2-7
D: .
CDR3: CASVGRSYEQYF
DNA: TGTGCCAGTGTAGGCCGATCCTACGAGCAGTACTTC

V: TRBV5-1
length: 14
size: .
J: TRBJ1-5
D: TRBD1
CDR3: CASSLGQGDQPQHF
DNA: TGCGCCAGCAGCTTAGGACAGGGAGACCAGCCCCAGCATTTT

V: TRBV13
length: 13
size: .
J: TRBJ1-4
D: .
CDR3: CASRRREGEKLFF
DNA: TGTGCCAGCCGTCGCAGGGAGGGTGAAAAACTGTTTTTT

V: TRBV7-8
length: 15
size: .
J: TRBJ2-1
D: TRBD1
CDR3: CASSLGARTGGEQFF
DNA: TGTGCCAGCAGCTTAGGAGCGAGGACAGGTGGTGAGCAGTTCTTC

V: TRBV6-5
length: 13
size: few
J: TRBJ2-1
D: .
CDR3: CASSYSREVEQFF
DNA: TGTGCCAGCAGTTACTCTAGGGAGGTTGAGCAGTTCTTC

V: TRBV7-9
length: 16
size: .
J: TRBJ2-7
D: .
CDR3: CASSTPGRKISYEQYF
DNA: TGTGCCAGCAGCACCCCGGGACGCAAAATCTCCTACGAGCAGTACTTC

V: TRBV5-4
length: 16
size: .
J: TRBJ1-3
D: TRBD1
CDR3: CASSGGQGRSGNTIYF
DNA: TGTGCCAGCAGCGGGGGACAGGGACGCTCTGGAAACACCATATATTTT

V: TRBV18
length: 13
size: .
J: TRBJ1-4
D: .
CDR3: CASSPQGSEKLFF
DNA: TGTGCCAGCTCACCACAGGGGAGTGAAAAACTGTTTTTT

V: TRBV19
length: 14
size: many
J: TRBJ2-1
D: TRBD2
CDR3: CATSLAGVHNEQFF
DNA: TGTGCCACTTCTCTAGCGGGAGTCCACAATGAGCAGTTCTTC

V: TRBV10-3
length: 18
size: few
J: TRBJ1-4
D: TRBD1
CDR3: CAIAPGDSPFSSNEKLFF
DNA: TGTGCCATCGCCCCGGGGGACAGTCCTTTTTCCTCAAATGAAAAACTGTTTTTT